This T cell receptor beta chain was sequenced for a study of T cell responses to AZD1222 COVID-19 vaccine. Samples with a second dose at about 4 or about 12 weeks were pooled together. The length of the CDR3 is 15 residues. V lost 2 bases, J lost 3 bases, and 14 bases lay in between. Germline CDR1 MNHEY, CDR2 SVGEGT. Generated by immunoSEQ multiplex PCR, the TCRdb table keeps only in-frame clones and is missing some. The repertoire holds roughly 150,000 clones, roughly 87% seen once, with approximately 1% in the top ten. Overall study results and limits: Donors were mostly white British, more females; clonal diversity possibly underestimated. When two AZD1222 doses had been given, Spike-specific TCR breadth and depth rose.

As to this clone: What it recognizes is unknown.

The sample was peripheral blood, taken 28 days after the second AZD1222 dose. This receptor was taken from an adult who received the AZD1222 COVID-19 vaccine. V and J are TRBV6-2 or TRBV6-3 and TRBJ2-7; either TRBD1 or TRBD2 may fit D (5 bases each). This chain's CDR3 is CASSYIGTLLYEQYF. The CDR3 DNA reads as TGTGCCAGCAGTTACATCGGGACCCTACTCTACGAGCAGTACTTC.